The 5 T cell receptor beta chains listed next were all sequenced from one sample in a study of blood T cells in healthy people across ages. The use of a sample-barcoded 5' primer and a J-beta primer mix characterized a second PCR of 7 to 11 cycles. A single record per CDR3 protein comes from TCRdb applying MiXCR to the 5' RACE reads. The sample gives 700,000 or so distinct CDR3 sequences, around 38% of which show up once; 25% to 35% is in the top ten. Sequencing was performed on blood. Receptors were obtained from a man older than 75 in good health.

The CDR3 DNA reads as TGCGCCAGCAGCCAACAAACAGGAACCTACGAGCAGTACTTC. This encodes CASSQQTGTYEQYF. The chain recombines TRBV4-3 with TRBJ2-7, with D possibly matching TRBD1 (5 bases). The V gene lost 2 bases and the J gene lost 2 bases, with 10 bases spanning the gap. The V gene's germline CDR1 is LGHNA and CDR2 YSLEER. The CDR3 loop spans 14 amino acids.

This clonotype was picked up a small number of times. J is TRBJ2-7 and V is TRBV10-3; D uncertain. The germline CDR1 and CDR2 sequences are ENHRY and SYGVKD. V was pared by 5 bases and J by 1 base, with 6 bases between. The CDR3 is 12 residues long. CDR3 loop: CAISSVSYEQYF. The CDR3 DNA reads as TGTGCCATCAGTTCGGTGTCCTACGAGCAGTACTTC.

This clonotype appeared many times. V and J are TRBV10-3 and TRBJ2-7; 10 nucleotides match TRBD2. The trim removed 4 bases at V and 5 bases at J, leaving 8 bases unmatched. Germline V lookup: CDR1 ENHRY, CDR2 SYGVKD. The CDR3 is 15 residues long. The CDR3 DNA is TGTGCCATCAGTGCCCAGCGGGAGGGCGTCCACGAGCAGTACTTC. This sequence encodes CAISAQREGVHEQYF.

The chain carries TRBV12-3 or TRBV12-4 and TRBJ2-6, with 10 bases that match TRBD1. V shed 11 bases and J 4 bases; nucleotides not matched to a gene: 11. CDR3 size: 16 residues. This CDR3 reads CAGGGTGASGANVLTF. The CDR3 DNA sequence: TGTGCCGGCGGAGGGACAGGGGCGTCAGGGGCCAACGTCCTGACTTTC.

The rearrangement uses TRBV18 and TRBJ2-3; D might be TRBD2 (6 bases). The V gene lost 3 bases and the J gene lost 1 base, with 11 bases spanning the gap. This CDR3 has 15 amino acids. Germline lookup yields CDR1 KGHSH and CDR2 LQKENI. The CDR3 here is CASSPQSGGTDTQYF. The CDR3 DNA follows: TGTGCCAGCTCACCTCAATCGGGAGGCACAGATACGCAGTATTTT.